Below, 21 T cell receptor beta chains from the same sample are listed, as sequenced in a study of blood T cell repertoires in COVID-19. Method: immunoSEQ multiplex PCR; TCRdb's copy keeps in-frame clones and lacks some. The table lists about 140,000 clones, about four fifths of them singletons. The sequencing sample was made of peripheral blood. The receptors were sampled from a human donor in a cohort sampled during active COVID-19.

The CDR3 DNA reads as TGTGCCAGCAGCGTAGCGGGGGGGCAGGCAGATACGCAGTATTTT. As protein: CASSVAGGQADTQYF. The chain is built from TRBV9 and TRBJ2-3; 8 nucleotides align to TRBD2. The J segment lost 4 bases and the V segment lost 0 bases, leaving 4 bases of the junction unmatched. Germline values: CDR1 SGDLS, CDR2 YYNGEE. There are 15 residues in the CDR3.

This clone has just a few counts. V usage is TRBV11-2 and J usage is TRBJ2-1; 13 nucleotides match TRBD2. V lost 1 base and J lost 10; bases outside the gene matches: 7. Germline-derived CDR1 and CDR2 are SGHAT and FQNNGV. The CDR3 is 16 residues long. The CDR3 bases are TGTGCCAGCAGCTTAGGGGTCGGGACTAGCGGGGCCGAGCAGTTCTTC. Translation gives CASSLGVGTSGAEQFF.

The chain employs TRBV24-1 and TRBJ2-3; a possible D gene is TRBD2 (6 bases). CDR1 and CDR2 from the germline V gene are KGHDR and SFDVKD. The V and J ends lost 6 bases and 8 bases respectively, with 14 bases between them. The CDR3 extends over 13 amino acids. The CDR3 DNA is TGTGCCACCAGTAGCTCTCACGGGGGTACGCAGTATTTT. Amino acids: CATSSSHGGTQYF.

The V gene is TRBV19, the J gene TRBJ1-5; 8 positions match TRBD1. Per germline, CDR1 LNHDA and CDR2 SQIVND (reference sequence). After removal of 5 bases from V and 2 bases from J, the junction contained 2 bases not matched to a gene. The CDR3 length is 14 residues. The DNA for the CDR3 is TGTGCCAGTAGTCCGACAGGGGGCAATCAGCCCCAGCATTTT. Protein sequence: CASSPTGGNQPQHF.

This chain joins TRBV5-4 and TRBJ2-1; D possibly corresponds to TRBD2 (6 bases). This CDR3 is built from 18 residues. The germline CDR1 and CDR2 sequences are SGHNT and YYREEE (reference sequence). Trimming left V 6 bases short and J 1 base short, with 23 bases between. CDR3 amino acids: CASMGHMGSGESYNEQFF. As DNA, the CDR3 is TGTGCCAGCATGGGGCATATGGGGTCGGGGGAATCCTACAATGAGCAGTTCTTC.

The rearrangement uses TRBV12-3 or TRBV12-4 and TRBJ2-7; 9 bases agree with TRBD1. The CDR3 is 13 residues long. With 7 bases clipped from V and 9 bases from J, the junction kept 10 bases outside the gene matches. The CDR3 nucleotides are TGTGCCAGCACAGAATCACAGGGGGCTGCGCAGTACTTC. It translates to CASTESQGAAQYF.

The V and J genes are TRBV5-1 and TRBJ1-2, with D unresolved. Trimming cost V 1 base and J 7 bases, with 11 bases left between them. The CDR3 loop spans 13 amino acids. Germline V CDR1 and CDR2: SGHRS, YFSETQ. The CDR3: CASSLNGEAGYTF. CDR3 sequence (DNA): TGCGCCAGCAGCTTGAACGGGGAAGCTGGCTACACCTTC.

The genes are TRBV5-4 and TRBJ1-3; TRBD1 matches at 8 bases. With 3 bases clipped from V and 4 bases from J, the junction kept 6 bases outside the gene matches. Per the germline V gene, CDR1 is SGHNT and CDR2 is YYREEE (reference sequence). This CDR3 has 15 residues. Here the CDR3 DNA reads TGTGCCAGCAGCTCAGGGGCAGGGGGCGGAAACACCATATATTTT. Protein sequence: CASSSGAGGGNTIYF.

The rearrangement joins TRBV10-3 to TRBJ1-2; 9 bases agree with TRBD1. Losses at the gene ends were 6 bases for V and 2 bases for J; bases not matched to a gene: 1. The germline V gene has CDR1 ENHRY and CDR2 SYGVKD. There are 13 residues in the CDR3. Written as DNA, the CDR3 is TGTGCCATCAGGGGACAGGGAAACTATGGCTACACCTTC. Protein sequence: CAIRGQGNYGYTF.

The chain carries TRBV18 and TRBJ2-3; 8 nucleotides agree with TRBD2. Germline V gene lookup returns CDR1 KGHSH and CDR2 LQKENI. The length of the CDR3 is 16 residues. V lost 2 bases to trimming and J lost 1 base; unmatched junction nucleotides: 5. This CDR3 reads CASSPDFSGGTDTQYF. In nucleotides, the CDR3 is TGTGCCAGCTCACCAGACTTTAGCGGGGGCACAGATACGCAGTATTTT.

The chain links TRBV28 to TRBJ2-7, with D tentatively TRBD1 (8 bases). CDR3 length: 17 residues. The V end was cut by 2 bases, the J end by 4 bases, with 21 bases between. Germline CDR1 reads MDHEN; CDR2 reads SYDVKM. The CDR3 here is CASSLPSASGDRYEQYF. CDR3 bases: TGTGCCAGCAGTTTACCCTCCGCCAGCGGGGACAGGTACGAGCAGTACTTC.

The CDR3 region is CASSSTGGFGYTF. The CDR3 DNA sequence: TGCGCCAGCAGCTCGACAGGGGGTTTTGGCTACACCTTC. The genes are TRBV5-1 and TRBJ1-2; 9 bases agree with TRBD1. Germline CDR1 SGHRS, CDR2 YFSETQ. The V gene end was trimmed by 3 bases and the J gene end by 7 bases; junction bases not matched to a gene: 4. The CDR3 runs 13 residues.

This clone was seen a few times. The chain carries TRBV7-2 and TRBJ2-3; D possibly corresponds to TRBD2 (7 bases). With 6 bases removed from V and 6 bases from J, the gap between germline ends came to 22 bases. In germline, CDR1 is SGHTA, CDR2 FQGNSA. The CDR3 spans 16 residues. CDR3 DNA: TGTGCCAGCAGACAGAGGGTTCGGGGGGCTGGGGATACGCAGTATTTT. Translated, it gives CASRQRVRGAGDTQYF.

A single count supports this clone. This chain uses TRBV6-5 with TRBJ1-6, with 9 bases fitting TRBD1. The trim removed 6 bases at V and 6 bases at J, leaving 6 bases unmatched. This CDR3 has 15 amino acids. Germline-derived CDR1 and CDR2 are MNHEY and SVGAGI. DNA of the CDR3: TGTGCCAGCAGGGGGACAGGGACGTTTAATTCACCCCTCCACTTT. Amino acid sequence: CASRGTGTFNSPLHF.

The chain has TRBV6-1 and TRBJ1-4, with no clear D. Trimming left V 3 bases short and J 5 bases short, with 7 bases between. The CDR3 loop spans 13 amino acids. Germline V CDR1 and CDR2: MNHNS, SASEGT. In DNA form, the CDR3 reads TGTGCCAGCAGTGACCGGAGAAATGAAAAACTGTTTTTT. Translated, it gives CASSDRRNEKLFF.

V usage is TRBV7-3 and J usage is TRBJ1-6; maybe TRBD1 (5 bases). V was pared by 2 bases and J by 10 bases, with 12 bases between. Germline V lookup: CDR1 SGHTA, CDR2 FQGTGA. CDR3 size: 14 residues. The CDR3 loop reads CASSLSGRDSPLHF. The CDR3 DNA follows: TGTGCCAGCAGCTTATCGGGGAGGGACTCACCCCTCCACTTT.

The V call is TRBV10-3, the J call TRBJ1-1; 11 positions agree with TRBD1. Germline V gives CDR1 ENHRY, CDR2 SYGVKD. With V trimmed by 6 bases and J by 4 bases, 7 bases remained unmatched. CDR3 length: 15 amino acids. CDR3 loop: CAIRDRGLESTEAFF. CDR3 bases: TGTGCCATCAGGGACAGGGGGCTTGAGAGCACTGAAGCTTTCTTT.

The chain recombines TRBV5-1 with TRBJ2-3, with TRBD2 identical over 9 bases. The V gene's germline CDR1 is SGHRS and CDR2 YFSETQ. This CDR3 is 16 amino acids long. Trimming cost V 0 bases and J 5 bases; bases outside gene matches: 7. The CDR3 DNA reads TGCGCCAGCAGCTTGGTACCTAGCGGGGTCCAAGATACGCAGTATTTT. This translates into CASSLVPSGVQDTQYF.

The chain uses TRBV7-6 and TRBJ2-1, with 11 bases aligning to TRBD2. J lost 10 bases, V lost 5 bases, and 10 bases had no gene match. From germline, CDR1 is SGHVS and CDR2 FNYEAQ. This CDR3 has 15 residues. The CDR3 DNA reads as TGTGCCAGCAGCCCGATAGCGGGGGGGCCTGGAGAGCAGTTCTTC. This codes for CASSPIAGGPGEQFF.

V and J are TRBV7-2 and TRBJ1-2, with 8 bases that match TRBD1. The germline V gene has CDR1 SGHTA and CDR2 FQGNSA. Trimming took 0 bases from V and 5 from J; bases not matched to a gene: 8. The CDR3 has 16 amino acids. DNA of the CDR3: TGTGCCAGCAGCTTAGCCAGACAGGGGCCGGGGTATGGCTACACCTTC. Its protein is CASSLARQGPGYGYTF. The full variable domain, with the rest looked up from reference TRBV7-2 and TRBJ1-2, is GAGVSQSPSNKVTEKGKDVELRCDPISGHTALYWYRQSLGQGLEFLIYFQGNSAPDKSGLPSDRFSAERTGGSVSTLTIQRTQQEDSAVYLCASSLARQGPGYGYTFGSGTRLTVV.

The chain combines TRBV6-5 with TRBJ2-7; a weak D match, TRBD2 (7 bases). CDR1 is MNHEY and CDR2 is SVGAGI in the germline V gene. The CDR3 is 13 amino acids. V was trimmed by 5 bases and J by 7 bases, leaving 15 bases between them. Written as DNA, the CDR3 is TGTGCCAGCAGTATAGAGGGGGGGTGGGAGCAGTACTTC. Encoded protein: CASSIEGGWEQYF.